This record looks at one T cell receptor beta chain sequence and its context. Method: immunoSEQ multiplex PCR; TCRdb's copy keeps in-frame clones and lacks some. The profile shows roughly 100,000 clones, around 84% of them singletons. Trimming cost V 5 bases and J 0 bases, with 7 bases left between them. In germline, CDR1 is LNHDA, CDR2 SQIVND (reference sequence). This CDR3 has 13 amino acids. This sample is drawn from a study of blood T cell repertoires in COVID-19. The V call is TRBV19, the J call TRBJ1-2, with a tentative D call TRBD1 (5 bases). Input material: peripheral blood. This sequence was found in a middle-aged man with active or convalescent COVID-19. The CDR3 reads CASSDRANYGYTF. As DNA, the CDR3 is TGTGCCAGTAGTGACAGAGCTAACTATGGCTACACCTTC.